This record covers a single TCR beta chain. The antigen is undetermined. The sample comes from a study of T cell responses to AZD1222 COVID-19 vaccine. Study-level background: Second-dose recipients at about 4 or about 12 weeks were treated as one pooled group.

Trimming cost V 4 bases and J 7 bases, with 12 bases left between them. CDR1 and CDR2 (germline): SGHRS, YFSETQ. The CDR3 runs 13 residues. Study-wide points: Targeting of unmutated variant regions was reportedly seen in nearly half of spike-specific TCRs. Clonal diversity may have been underestimated in mostly white British donors.

Assay used: immunoSEQ multiplex PCR; TCRdb lists only in-frame clones, some missing. Of 180,000 or so clones listed, roughly nine tenths were seen once; the top ten hold 2.6%. The source material was peripheral blood, sampled on day 0 of AZD1222 vaccination. The rearrangement joins TRBV5-1 to TRBJ2-1, with no clear D. The origin of this receptor is an adult in good health. In nucleotides, the CDR3 is TGCGCCAGCAGCGATCCTAGTGGTAATGAGCAGTTCTTC. Its translation is CASSDPSGNEQFF. The full variable domain, with the rest looked up from reference TRBV5-1 and TRBJ2-1, is KAGVTQTPRYLIKTRGQQVTLSCSPISGHRSVSWYQQTPGQGLQFLFEYFSETQRNKGNFPGRFSGRQFSNSRSEMNVSTLELGDSALYLCASSDPSGNEQFFGPGTRLTVL.